These T cell receptor beta chains were read from a single sample in a study of human T cells and chemical hapten exposure. TCRdb reprocessed the RACE reads with MiXCR, giving one entry per CDR3 protein. This table holds approximately 120,000 distinct CDR3 sequences, about a tenth found once. The material was whole blood, obtained in connection with sensitization to the hapten diphenylcyclopropenone (DPC). The receptors here all came from a woman aged 40 to 50 with alopecia areata. Some clones in this sample may be carry-over from other donors' samples. The CDR3 runs from the conserved cysteine through the conserved F or W. The D gene is left open where the match is weak. Size tells how often a clone was seen (once, few, many) or the class of an expanded clone, and some rows leave it out.

d_gene,j_gene,v_gene,abundance,CDR3nt,CDR3aa
-,TRBJ2-3,TRBV18,many,TGTGCCAGCTCAAGAGGGACGACCGATACGCAGTATTTT,CASSRGTTDTQYF
TRBD2,TRBJ2-1,TRBV4-2,few,TGTGCCAGCAGCCCAGTAGTAGGGACTAGGTGGGATGAGCAGTTCTTC,CASSPVVGTRWDEQFF
TRBD1,TRBJ2-5,TRBV12-3/TRBV12-4,-,TGTGCCAGCAGACTATCCGGGACAGGGTTTGAGACCCAGTACTTC,CASRLSGTGFETQYF
-,TRBJ2-7,TRBV21-1,many,TGTGCCAGAGTAGCGGGGGGCCCCCGCCCAGGATCCTACGAGCAGTACTTC,CARVAGGPRPGSYEQYF
-,TRBJ1-1,TRBV7-6,-,TGTGCCAGCAGCTTAGATTATGCAGGCGGGACTGAAGCTTTCTTT,CASSLDYAGGTEAFF
-,TRBJ2-6,TRBV6-5,many,TGTGCCAGCAGTTCCCTGGGCTCTGGGGCCAACGTCCTGACTTTC,CASSSLGSGANVLTF
-,TRBJ2-1,TRBV9,many,TGTGCCAGCAGCGTAGCGGTCGGGGTCGGCTCCTACAATGAGCAGTTCTTC,CASSVAVGVGSYNEQFF
-,TRBJ2-1,TRBV6-4,few,TGTGCCAGCAGTGACATGGGCGGAAATGAGCAGTTCTTC,CASSDMGGNEQFF
-,TRBJ1-5,TRBV20-1,-,TGCAGTGCTGCCGGAGGGTTTGACAATCAGCCCCAGCATTTT,CSAAGGFDNQPQHF
-,TRBJ2-1,TRBV19,-,TGTGCCAGTAGTCCTGTAGGGATCCAGAATCGAGAGCAGTTCTTC,CASSPVGIQNREQFF
-,TRBJ1-1,TRBV2,-,TGTGCCAGTTCTTCAAACATGAACACTGAAGCTTTCTTT,CASSSNMNTEAFF
TRBD1,TRBJ1-2,TRBV2,few,TGTGCCAGCAGTTACGGGACAGGCTTCAGCTATGGCTACACCTTC,CASSYGTGFSYGYTF
-,TRBJ1-1,TRBV2,few,TGTGCCAGCAGGAAGGCAGTCACACTTACTGAAGCTTTCTTT,CASRKAVTLTEAFF
-,TRBJ1-2,TRBV25-1,many,TGTGCCAGCAGTGAATTGGGGGGCGAGGGCTACACCTTC,CASSELGGEGYTF
-,TRBJ1-2,TRBV30,-,TGTGCCTGGACATCGGGGATCGGCTACACCTTC,CAWTSGIGYTF
-,TRBJ2-7,TRBV7-2,-,TGTGCCAGCAGCTCCAGCTTGGGTCCCTACGAGCAGTACTTC,CASSSSLGPYEQYF
-,TRBJ2-2,TRBV28,-,TGTGCCAGCAGTCCGCGGGGTTCCCTACTTACCGGGGAGCTGTTTTTT,CASSPRGSLLTGELFF
-,TRBJ1-5,TRBV6-2/TRBV6-3,many,TGTGCCAGCAGTTACCTTATCGAGGGTAATCAGCCCCAGCATTTT,CASSYLIEGNQPQHF
-,TRBJ1-2,TRBV29-1,many,TGCAGCGTTGACTCCGGGGCTGGCTACACCTTC,CSVDSGAGYTF
TRBD1,TRBJ2-7,TRBV28,many,TGTGCCAGCAGTTCTGGACAGGGCTACGAGCAGTACTTC,CASSSGQGYEQYF
-,TRBJ1-2,TRBV7-2,many,TGTGCCAGCAGCTTAGCGCCAAACTATGGCTACACCTTC,CASSLAPNYGYTF
-,TRBJ2-6,TRBV5-4,many,TGTGCCAGCAGCTTGGCGAGGGCTGGGGCCAACGTCCTGACTTTC,CASSLARAGANVLTF
-,TRBJ1-2,TRBV6-6,many,TGTGCCAGCAGTTACGACGGAGAGGCCTTATCCGACTATGGCTACACCTTC,CASSYDGEALSDYGYTF
-,TRBJ2-4,TRBV7-8,few,TGTGCCAGCAGCGTAGCCGGAATAGCCAAAAACATTCAGTACTTC,CASSVAGIAKNIQYF
TRBD2,TRBJ2-5,TRBV12-3/TRBV12-4,-,TGTGCCAGCAGTCCCGAGGCACTAGCGGAGACCCAGTACTTC,CASSPEALAETQYF
TRBD1,TRBJ1-6,TRBV13,-,TGTGCCAGCAGCGGGACAGGAGGTTCACCCCTCCACTTT,CASSGTGGSPLHF
TRBD1,TRBJ2-2,TRBV28,many,TGTGCCAGCAGTTTATTGGGACAGGGGACCACCGGGGAGCTGTTTTTT,CASSLLGQGTTGELFF
-,TRBJ2-5,TRBV6-1,few,TGTGCCAGCAGGCCCGGGTTACAAGAGACCCAGTACTTC,CASRPGLQETQYF
-,TRBJ2-7,TRBV28,few,TGTGCCAGCAGTTTAAGGAGCTCCGAGCAGTACTTC,CASSLRSSEQYF
-,TRBJ1-1,TRBV5-5,many,TGTGCGGGCTCGCGAGGCCCGGGCACTGAAGCTTTCTTT,CAGSRGPGTEAFF
-,TRBJ1-4,TRBV7-2,-,TGTGCCAGCAGCTTAGCGTTGGGTGAAAAACTGTTTTTT,CASSLALGEKLFF
TRBD1,TRBJ2-7,TRBV5-1,many,TGCGCCAGCAGCTTGCTTTGGGACAGCTACGAGCAGTACTTC,CASSLLWDSYEQYF
-,TRBJ1-5,TRBV3-1,-,TGTGCCAGCAGCCAATTTCAGGTCCAGCCCCAGCATTTT,CASSQFQVQPQHF
TRBD2,TRBJ2-3,TRBV7-6,many,TGTGCCAGCAGCTTCCTGACTAGCGGGAGCACAGATACGCAGTATTTT,CASSFLTSGSTDTQYF
-,TRBJ2-5,TRBV4-3,-,TGCGCCAGCAGCCAAGCTTGGGGCGCGTTCCAAGAGACCCAGTACTTC,CASSQAWGAFQETQYF
-,TRBJ2-5,TRBV4-2,-,TGTGCCAGCAGCCAAGTGGCGGCGGGATTTGTGTTCCAAGAGACCCAGTACTTC,CASSQVAAGFVFQETQYF
-,TRBJ1-2,TRBV7-2,many,TGTGCCAGCAGCCTAACCTACCGAGGGTACACCTTC,CASSLTYRGYTF
-,TRBJ1-1,TRBV20-1,many,TGCAGTGCTACCGGGAACACTGAAGCTTTCTTT,CSATGNTEAFF
TRBD2,TRBJ2-7,TRBV7-2,-,TGTGCCAGCAGCCCACCTATGACTAGCGGGGGGTCCTTCTACGAGCAGTACTTC,CASSPPMTSGGSFYEQYF
-,TRBJ2-1,TRBV28,few,TGTGCCAGCAGTTCAACGTACAATGAGCAGTTCTTC,CASSSTYNEQFF
-,TRBJ1-5,TRBV3-1,few,TGTGCCAGCAGCCGCGGGGGGCTTCAGCCCCAGCATTTT,CASSRGGLQPQHF
-,TRBJ1-4,TRBV5-1,-,TGCGCCAGCAGCTTGGGCACCTATGCAACTAATGAAAAACTGTTTTTT,CASSLGTYATNEKLFF
-,TRBJ2-2,TRBV19,few,TGTGCCAGTAGTATAGGTGGGGTCACCGGGGAGCTGTTTTTT,CASSIGGVTGELFF
-,TRBJ1-6,TRBV6-6,few,TGTGCCGCCAAGGAGGGCAATAATTCACCCCTCCACTTT,CAAKEGNNSPLHF
-,TRBJ1-2,TRBV29-1,many,TGCAGCGTTGCCGGGAGCTATGGCTACACCTTC,CSVAGSYGYTF
TRBD1,TRBJ2-5,TRBV5-1,many,TGCGCCAGCAGCTTGGGGTATGGGACAGTAGAGACCCAGTACTTC,CASSLGYGTVETQYF
-,TRBJ1-1,TRBV6-2/TRBV6-3,-,TGTGCCAGCAGTACCCCAGGGGTTTTCACTGAAGCTTTCTTT,CASSTPGVFTEAFF
-,TRBJ2-3,TRBV20-1,many,TGCAGTGTTACCCCCCCGGGGGCTAAATTCGGGAACACAGATACGCAGTATTTT,CSVTPPGAKFGNTDTQYF
-,TRBJ2-5,TRBV4-3,few,TGCGCCAGCAGCCGTCAGGGGACTCACCAAGAGACCCAGTACTTC,CASSRQGTHQETQYF
-,TRBJ1-4,TRBV20-1,-,TGCAGTGCTACTCCCCCGCAGGGCGGAGGGGAAAAACTGTTTTTT,CSATPPQGGGEKLFF
-,TRBJ2-1,TRBV18,-,TGTGCCAGCTCACAAGCTGGGGGGTATGAGCAGTTCTTC,CASSQAGGYEQFF
-,TRBJ2-6,TRBV4-3,-,TGCGCCAGCAGCCAAGGAGAGGGGGTCTCTGGGGCCAACGTCCTGACTTTC,CASSQGEGVSGANVLTF
-,TRBJ1-1,TRBV28,few,TGTGCCAGCAGACTGAGAGGGCGCACTGAAGCTTTCTTT,CASRLRGRTEAFF
-,TRBJ1-2,TRBV12-3/TRBV12-4,-,TGTGCCAGCAGCCTTACGGGGCGGCGCGTCTATGGCTACACCTTC,CASSLTGRRVYGYTF
-,TRBJ1-5,TRBV2,-,TGTGCCAGCAGCAAAATGGAAGGCAATCAGCCCCAGCATTTT,CASSKMEGNQPQHF
TRBD1,TRBJ1-2,TRBV28,many,TGTGCCAGCAGCCCCGGGACAGGGAGAGGCTACACCTTC,CASSPGTGRGYTF
-,TRBJ1-1,TRBV5-1,-,TGCGCCAGCAGCTTGATGGGGGAGGGCACTGAAGCTTTCTTT,CASSLMGEGTEAFF
-,TRBJ1-6,TRBV28,-,TGTGCCAGCAGTTCCCTCTCTGGAGGGGGGTCACCCCTCCACTTT,CASSSLSGGGSPLHF